The 23 T cell receptor beta chains given below trace back to one sample, sequenced in a study of T cells after yellow fever vaccination. MiXCR, applied by TCRdb to the 5' RACE reads, yields one record per CDR3 protein. The sample includes over 250,000 distinct CDR3 sequences, over 4.5% seen only once; the top ten take roughly 3.5%. The material sequenced was CD4+ T cells sorted from PBMCs, taken on the day of the yellow fever booster vaccination. These receptors came from a man aged 18 to 30 who received the YFV17D yellow fever vaccine.

The chain is built from TRBV5-1 and TRBJ2-1, with D possibly being TRBD2 (6 bases). The CDR3 totals 16 residues. Trimming stripped 2 bases from V and 10 bases from J, with 22 bases between. Germline assignment: CDR1 SGHRS and CDR2 YFSETQ. DNA for the CDR3: TGCGCCAGCAGCTTCCCCGTGGGGGGTCCTCCTGAGGAGCAGTTCTTC. This translates into CASSFPVGGPPEEQFF. The complete variable domain, with remaining parts taken from reference TRBV5-1 and TRBJ2-1, reads KAGVTQTPRYLIKTRGQQVTLSCSPISGHRSVSWYQQTPGQGLQFLFEYFSETQRNKGNFPGRFSGRQFSNSRSEMNVSTLELGDSALYLCASSFPVGGPPEEQFFGPGTRLTVL.

The J gene is TRBJ1-1, the V gene TRBV20-1; 11 bases are a match to TRBD1. Per germline, CDR1 DFQATT and CDR2 SNEGSKA (reference sequence). The CDR3 spans 14 residues. J gave up 5 bases and V 6 bases, and 8 bases lay outside the gene matches. CDR3 sequence (DNA): TGCAGTGCGACAGGACAGGGGGCGAGGACTGAAGCTTTCTTT. Protein sequence: CSATGQGARTEAFF.

This clonotype was counted only a few times. The J gene is TRBJ2-1, the V gene TRBV5-1, with TRBD1 identical over 8 bases. CDR3 length: 14 residues. Germline assignment: CDR1 SGHRS and CDR2 YFSETQ. V was clipped by 4 bases and J by 3 bases; unmatched bases: 3. CDR3 sequence reads: CASSPGQGYNEQFF. The CDR3 DNA is TGCGCCAGCAGCCCCGGACAGGGCTACAATGAGCAGTTCTTC.

This clonotype was detected ten times or more. The genes are TRBV9 and TRBJ2-7, with 7 bases matching TRBD1. There are 16 residues in the CDR3. The V gene end was trimmed by 0 bases and the J gene end by 0 bases; junction bases not matched to a gene: 6. CDR1 is SGDLS, CDR2 YYNGEE, per germline. Here the CDR3 reads CASSVDDRVGSYEQYF. For the CDR3, the DNA is TGTGCCAGCAGCGTAGACGACAGGGTGGGCTCCTACGAGCAGTACTTC.

The table lists this clonotype with a few counts. The V gene is TRBV7-2, the J gene TRBJ1-1; 10 positions agree with TRBD1. Germline CDR1 reads SGHTA; CDR2 reads FQGNSA. CDR3 size: 18 residues. Trimming took 5 bases from V and 1 from J; bases not matched to a gene: 13. CDR3 in DNA: TGTGCCAGCAGCCCATTAGTGGGGACAGGGGTTACGAACACTGAAGCTTTCTTT. This encodes CASSPLVGTGVTNTEAFF.

The rearrangement uses TRBV7-2 and TRBJ2-1; D is perhaps TRBD2 (6 bases). The CDR3 spans 16 residues. Per the germline V gene, CDR1 is SGHTA and CDR2 is FQGNSA. The germline V and J ends were trimmed by 5 bases and 0 bases, with 14 bases remaining between them. CDR3 nucleotides: TGTGCCAGCAGCCCAGAAGGGACTCCCTCCTACAATGAGCAGTTCTTC. This sequence encodes CASSPEGTPSYNEQFF.

This clonotype was recorded at least ten times. The chain combines TRBV6-5 with TRBJ2-5; 7 positions match TRBD1. J lost 0 bases, V lost 4 bases, and 5 bases had no gene match. CDR3 length: 15 amino acids. CDR1 and CDR2 from the germline V gene are MNHEY and SVGAGI. The CDR3 protein is CASSSLDRNQETQYF. CDR3 nucleotides: TGTGCCAGCAGTTCCTTGGACAGGAACCAAGAGACCCAGTACTTC.

Many counts were recorded for this clonotype. The chain joins TRBV5-1 to TRBJ2-7; TRBD2 is a possible D gene (5 bases). Germline-derived CDR1 and CDR2 are SGHRS and YFSETQ. V lost 6 bases and J lost 5, with 15 bases in between. This CDR3 is 13 amino acids long. This CDR3 is CASNEGQSDEQYF. DNA for the CDR3: TGCGCCAGCAACGAGGGTCAGAGCGACGAGCAGTACTTC. The full variable domain, rest sourced from reference TRBV5-1 and TRBJ2-7, is KAGVTQTPRYLIKTRGQQVTLSCSPISGHRSVSWYQQTPGQGLQFLFEYFSETQRNKGNFPGRFSGRQFSNSRSEMNVSTLELGDSALYLCASNEGQSDEQYFGPGTRLTVT.

This sequence joins TRBV5-1 and TRBJ2-7; 7 nucleotides align to TRBD1. J lost 3 bases, V lost 0 bases, and 3 bases had no gene match. Germline assignment: CDR1 SGHRS and CDR2 YFSETQ. This CDR3 is 14 amino acids long. The CDR3 DNA reads as TGCGCCAGCAGCTTGGGAGGGGGCAACTACGAGCAGTACTTC. This encodes CASSLGGGNYEQYF.

The CDR3 spells CAWSARFDQPQHF. The CDR3 DNA is TGTGCCTGGAGTGCTCGGTTCGATCAGCCCCAGCATTTT. V usage is TRBV30 and J usage is TRBJ1-5; D uncertain. Trimming removed 1 base at V and 5 bases at J, with 9 bases between. This CDR3 is built from 13 residues. Germline V gives CDR1 GTSNPN, CDR2 SVGIG (reference sequence).

The V gene is TRBV7-2, the J gene TRBJ2-1; TRBD2 matches 8 bases. Looked up from germline, CDR1 is SGHTA and CDR2 is FQGNSA. J lost 9 bases, V lost 6 bases, and 7 bases had no gene match. The CDR3 extends over 13 amino acids. CDR3 bases: TGTGCCAGCAGACCGAGCGGGGGATTTGAGCAGTTCTTC. Encoded protein: CASRPSGGFEQFF.

In its sample, this clonotype was seen many times. The chain couples TRBV12-3 or TRBV12-4 to TRBJ1-5, with unresolved D. V lost 5 bases to trimming and J lost 5 bases, with 10 bases between them. The CDR3 has 13 amino acids. CDR3 sequence: CASSDTIYQPQHF. CDR3 DNA sequence: TGTGCCAGCAGTGACACAATTTATCAGCCCCAGCATTTT.

The CDR3 region is CASSLSPGPGEKLFF. The CDR3 DNA is TGTGCCAGCAGCTTGTCCCCAGGGCCGGGTGAAAAACTGTTTTTT. The J gene is TRBJ1-4, the V gene TRBV5-6; a weak D match, TRBD1 (5 bases). Germline CDR1 SGHDT, CDR2 YYEEEE. CDR3 size: 15 residues. Trimming cost V 1 base and J 7 bases, with 14 bases left between them.

This clonotype was found many times. The chain couples TRBV7-2 to TRBJ2-7, with TRBD1 matching 12 bases. The V gene end was trimmed by 5 bases and the J gene end by 4 bases; junction bases not matched to a gene: 6. The CDR3 runs 15 residues. In germline, CDR1 is SGHTA, CDR2 FQGNSA. The CDR3 DNA sequence: TGTGCCAGCAGCCTGGGACAGGGGGCGAGGTACGAGCAGTACGTC. This gives the protein CASSLGQGARYEQYV.

The table lists this clonotype with a few counts. This CDR3 reads CASSFSGGAGSDTQYF. The CDR3 DNA sequence: TGTGCCAGCAGTTTTTCGGGCGGGGCGGGGTCAGATACGCAGTATTTT. The gene calls are TRBV12-3 or TRBV12-4 and TRBJ2-3, with D perhaps matching TRBD2 (6 bases). V was clipped by 3 bases and J by 4 bases, with 17 bases between them. This CDR3 spans 16 amino acids.

The sample holds a few counts of this clonotype. This CDR3 reads CASSLGITSYSGANVLTF. The CDR3 nucleotides read TGCGCCAGCAGCTTGGGAATCACGTCCTACTCTGGGGCCAACGTCCTGACTTTC. The chain couples TRBV5-1 to TRBJ2-6; D is undetermined. Germline V gene data show CDR1 as SGHRS and CDR2 as YFSETQ. The CDR3 runs 18 residues. Between the trimmed V and J ends, which lost 0 bases and 0 bases, there was a span of 13 bases. Filled out from reference TRBV5-1 and TRBJ2-6, the complete variable domain reads KAGVTQTPRYLIKTRGQQVTLSCSPISGHRSVSWYQQTPGQGLQFLFEYFSETQRNKGNFPGRFSGRQFSNSRSEMNVSTLELGDSALYLCASSLGITSYSGANVLTFGAGSRLTVL.

This clonotype was counted many times. The V gene is TRBV5-1, the J gene TRBJ2-3; D is unclear. CDR3 length: 14 amino acids. The V and J ends lost 1 base and 6 bases respectively, with 12 bases between them. The germline V gene has CDR1 SGHRS and CDR2 YFSETQ. DNA of the CDR3: TGCGCCAGCAGCTTGAACTCCTACGCGGATACGCAGTATTTT. Translating it yields CASSLNSYADTQYF.

In its sample, this clonotype was seen many times. The chain carries TRBV5-1 and TRBJ2-7; D is possibly TRBD1 (6 bases). The length of the CDR3 is 13 residues. Germline V gives CDR1 SGHRS, CDR2 YFSETQ. Trimming took 8 bases from V and 2 from J, leaving 14 bases between them. The CDR3 DNA is TGCGCCAGTTCGACAGGTGTCACCTACGAGCAGTACTTC. Translating gives CASSTGVTYEQYF.

In this sample, this clonotype turned up many times. The rearrangement joins TRBV7-2 to TRBJ2-3, with 7 bases that match TRBD2. CDR1 SGHTA and CDR2 FQGNSA come from the germline V gene. V dropped 1 base and J dropped 2; count of bases not matched to a gene: 6. The CDR3 runs to 16 residues. CDR3 sequence: CASSLVASGYTDTQYF. The CDR3 nucleotides are TGTGCCAGCAGCTTAGTGGCTAGCGGCTACACAGATACGCAGTATTTT.

V usage is TRBV9 and J usage is TRBJ2-2; D unclear. The CDR3 covers 14 residues. The V end lost 5 bases, the J end lost 2 bases, and 10 bases lay between the germline ends. Germline CDR1 is SGDLS and CDR2 is YYNGEE. CDR3 protein: CASSRQLNTGELFF. CDR3 nucleotide sequence: TGTGCCAGCAGTCGGCAGCTCAACACCGGGGAGCTGTTTTTT. Based on the CDR3 plus reference TRBV9 and TRBJ2-2, the full variable domain is DSGVTQTPKHLITATGQRVTLRCSPRSGDLSVYWYQQSLDQGLQFLIQYYNGEERAKGNILERFSAQQFPDLHSELNLSSLELGDSALYFCASSRQLNTGELFFGEGSRLTVL.

The V call is TRBV9, the J call TRBJ2-5; tentatively, D is TRBD1 or TRBD2 (5 bases each). The V gene's germline CDR1 is SGDLS and CDR2 YYNGEE. V lost 1 base and J lost 4, with 17 bases in between. The CDR3 has 16 amino acids. In DNA, the CDR3 is TGTGCCAGCAGCGTACGAGGGGACCAGGCAGCAGAGACCCAGTACTTC. This codes for CASSVRGDQAAETQYF.

The V call is TRBV28, the J call TRBJ1-2; TRBD1 aligns across 7 bases. J lost 3 bases, V lost 8 bases, and 9 bases had no gene match. The CDR3 totals 14 residues. The germline V gene encodes CDR1 MDHEN and CDR2 SYDVKM. For the CDR3, the DNA is TGTGCCAGCTTAGATACCGGGACAGACTATGGCTACACCTTC. This codes for CASLDTGTDYGYTF.

This clonotype was observed at least ten times. The CDR3 is CASSLLGQDYEQYF. The CDR3 DNA reads TGTGCCAGCAGTCTGCTTGGACAGGACTACGAGCAGTACTTC. V gene TRBV12-3 or TRBV12-4 combines with J gene TRBJ2-7, with TRBD1 identical over 7 bases. V gave up 5 bases and J gave up 3 bases; unmatched junction bases: 7. This CDR3 spans 14 amino acids.